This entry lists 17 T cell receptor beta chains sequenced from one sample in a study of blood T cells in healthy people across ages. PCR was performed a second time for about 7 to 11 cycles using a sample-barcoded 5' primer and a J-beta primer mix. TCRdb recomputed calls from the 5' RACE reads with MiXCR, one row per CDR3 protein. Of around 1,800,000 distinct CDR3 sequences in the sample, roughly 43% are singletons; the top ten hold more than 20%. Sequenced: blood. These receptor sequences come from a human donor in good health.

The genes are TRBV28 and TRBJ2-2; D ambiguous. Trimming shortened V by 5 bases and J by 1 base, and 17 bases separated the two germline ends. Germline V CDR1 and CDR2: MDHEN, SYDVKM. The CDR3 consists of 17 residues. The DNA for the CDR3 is TGTGCCAGCAGTCACCCTTATCCCGACGAGAACACCGGGGAGCTGTTTTTT. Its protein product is CASSHPYPDENTGELFF.

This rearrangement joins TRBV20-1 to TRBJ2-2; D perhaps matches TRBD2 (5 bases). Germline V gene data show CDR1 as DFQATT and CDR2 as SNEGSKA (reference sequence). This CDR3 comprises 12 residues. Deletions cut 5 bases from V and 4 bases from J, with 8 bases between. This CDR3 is CSAGSLTGELFF. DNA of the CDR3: TGCAGTGCTGGGAGTCTCACCGGGGAGCTGTTTTTT.

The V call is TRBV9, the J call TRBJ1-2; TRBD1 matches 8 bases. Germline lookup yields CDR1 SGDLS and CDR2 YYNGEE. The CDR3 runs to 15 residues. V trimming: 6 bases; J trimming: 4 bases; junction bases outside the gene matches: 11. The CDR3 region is CASTMTTGGSYGYTF. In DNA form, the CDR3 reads TGTGCCAGCACCATGACTACAGGGGGGAGCTATGGCTACACCTTC.

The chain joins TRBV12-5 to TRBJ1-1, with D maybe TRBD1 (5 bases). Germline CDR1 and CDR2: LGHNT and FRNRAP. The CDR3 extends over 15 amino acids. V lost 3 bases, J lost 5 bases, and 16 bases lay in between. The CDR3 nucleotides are TGTGCTAGTGGTTTACCCGACAGATGGGGGACTGAAGCTTTCTTT. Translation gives CASGLPDRWGTEAFF.

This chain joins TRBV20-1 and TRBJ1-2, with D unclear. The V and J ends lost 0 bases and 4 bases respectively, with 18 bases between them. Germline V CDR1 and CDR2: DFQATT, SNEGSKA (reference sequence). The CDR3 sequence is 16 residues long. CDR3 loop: CSARDPGRTLGYGYTF. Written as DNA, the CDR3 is TGCAGTGCTAGAGATCCAGGACGGACCTTAGGCTATGGCTACACCTTC.

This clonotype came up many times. The CDR3 DNA is TGTGCCAGCAGTCCTACAGGGGGGACCTACGAGCAGTACTTC. Amino acid sequence: CASSPTGGTYEQYF. V usage is TRBV6-5 and J usage is TRBJ2-7, with 8 bases identical to TRBD1. Germline values: CDR1 MNHEY, CDR2 SVGAGI. Losses at the gene ends were 5 bases for V and 2 bases for J; bases not matched to a gene: 5. This CDR3 region has 14 residues.

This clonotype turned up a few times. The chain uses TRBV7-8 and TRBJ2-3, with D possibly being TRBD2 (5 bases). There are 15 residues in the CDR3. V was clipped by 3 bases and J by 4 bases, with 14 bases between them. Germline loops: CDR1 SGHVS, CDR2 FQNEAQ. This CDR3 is CASSFPEGLSDTQYF. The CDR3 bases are TGTGCCAGCAGCTTCCCTGAGGGTTTGTCAGATACGCAGTATTTT. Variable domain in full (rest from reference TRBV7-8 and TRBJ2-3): GAGVSQSPRYKVAKRGQDVALRCDPISGHVSLFWYQQALGQGPEFLTYFQNEAQLDKSGLPSDRFFAERPEGSVSTLKIQRTQQEDSAVYLCASSFPEGLSDTQYFGPGTRLTVL.

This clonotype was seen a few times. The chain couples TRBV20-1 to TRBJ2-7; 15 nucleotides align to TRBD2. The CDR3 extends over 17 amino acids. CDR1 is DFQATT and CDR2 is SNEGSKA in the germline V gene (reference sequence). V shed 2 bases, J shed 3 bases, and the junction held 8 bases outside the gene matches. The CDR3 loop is CSARKTGTSGGIYEQYF. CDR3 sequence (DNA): TGCAGTGCTAGAAAAACCGGGACTAGCGGGGGGATCTACGAGCAGTACTTC.

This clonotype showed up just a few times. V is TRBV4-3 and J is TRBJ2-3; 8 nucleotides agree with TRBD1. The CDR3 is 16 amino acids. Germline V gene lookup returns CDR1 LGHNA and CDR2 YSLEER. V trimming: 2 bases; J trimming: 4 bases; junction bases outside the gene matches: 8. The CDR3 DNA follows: TGCGCCAGCAGCCAACCGACAGGGGATAACGCAGATACGCAGTATTTT. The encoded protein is CASSQPTGDNADTQYF.

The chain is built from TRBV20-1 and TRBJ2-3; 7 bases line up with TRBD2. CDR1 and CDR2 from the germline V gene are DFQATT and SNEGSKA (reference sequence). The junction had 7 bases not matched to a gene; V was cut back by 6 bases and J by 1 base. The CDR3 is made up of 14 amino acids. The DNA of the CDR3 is TGCAGTGCCACGACTAGCTTGGGCACAGATACGCAGTATTTT. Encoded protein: CSATTSLGTDTQYF.

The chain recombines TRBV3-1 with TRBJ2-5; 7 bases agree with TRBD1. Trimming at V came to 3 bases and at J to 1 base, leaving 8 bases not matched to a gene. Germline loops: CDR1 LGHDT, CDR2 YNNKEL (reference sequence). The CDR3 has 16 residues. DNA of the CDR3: TGTGCCAGCAGCCACCTCCCGGGACAGTCCCAAGAGACCCAGTACTTC. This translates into CASSHLPGQSQETQYF.

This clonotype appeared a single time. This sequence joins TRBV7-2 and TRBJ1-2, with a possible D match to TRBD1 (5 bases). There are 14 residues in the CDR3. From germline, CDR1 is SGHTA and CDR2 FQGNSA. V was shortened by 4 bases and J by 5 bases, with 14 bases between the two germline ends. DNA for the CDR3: TGTGCCAGCAGCTCACACGGGACCGCTTATGGCTACACCTTC. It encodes CASSSHGTAYGYTF.

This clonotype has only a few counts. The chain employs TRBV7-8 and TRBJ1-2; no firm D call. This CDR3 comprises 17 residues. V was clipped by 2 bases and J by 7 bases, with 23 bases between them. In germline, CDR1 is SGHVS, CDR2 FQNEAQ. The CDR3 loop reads CASSLSAGSAAGFGYTF. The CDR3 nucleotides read TGTGCCAGCAGCTTAAGTGCGGGATCGGCTGCCGGGTTTGGCTACACCTTC.

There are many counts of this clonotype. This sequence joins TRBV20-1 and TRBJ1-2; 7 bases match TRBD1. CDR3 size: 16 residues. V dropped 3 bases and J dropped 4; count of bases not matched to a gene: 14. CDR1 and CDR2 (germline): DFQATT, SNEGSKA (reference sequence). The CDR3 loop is CSASDTEGAISYGYTF. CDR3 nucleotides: TGCAGTGCTAGTGATACGGAGGGGGCGATTAGCTATGGCTACACCTTC.

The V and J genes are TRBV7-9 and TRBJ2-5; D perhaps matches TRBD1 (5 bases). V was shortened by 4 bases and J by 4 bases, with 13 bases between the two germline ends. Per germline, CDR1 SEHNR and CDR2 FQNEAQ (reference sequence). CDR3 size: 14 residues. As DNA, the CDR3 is TGTGCCAGCAGCTCGTCGGACCAGGGAGAGACCCAGTACTTC. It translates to CASSSSDQGETQYF.

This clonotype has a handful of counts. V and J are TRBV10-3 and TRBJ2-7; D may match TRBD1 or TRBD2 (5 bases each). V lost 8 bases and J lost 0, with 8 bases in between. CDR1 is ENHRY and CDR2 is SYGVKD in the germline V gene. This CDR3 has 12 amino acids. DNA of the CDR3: TGTGCCATCTGGGACGACTCCTACGAGCAGTACTTC. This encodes CAIWDDSYEQYF.

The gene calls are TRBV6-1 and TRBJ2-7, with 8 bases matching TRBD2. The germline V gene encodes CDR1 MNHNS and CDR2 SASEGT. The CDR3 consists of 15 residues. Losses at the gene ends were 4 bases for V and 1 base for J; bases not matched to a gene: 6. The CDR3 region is CASSGGGSRSYEQYF. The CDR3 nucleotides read TGTGCCAGCAGTGGCGGGGGGAGTCGATCCTACGAGCAGTACTTC.